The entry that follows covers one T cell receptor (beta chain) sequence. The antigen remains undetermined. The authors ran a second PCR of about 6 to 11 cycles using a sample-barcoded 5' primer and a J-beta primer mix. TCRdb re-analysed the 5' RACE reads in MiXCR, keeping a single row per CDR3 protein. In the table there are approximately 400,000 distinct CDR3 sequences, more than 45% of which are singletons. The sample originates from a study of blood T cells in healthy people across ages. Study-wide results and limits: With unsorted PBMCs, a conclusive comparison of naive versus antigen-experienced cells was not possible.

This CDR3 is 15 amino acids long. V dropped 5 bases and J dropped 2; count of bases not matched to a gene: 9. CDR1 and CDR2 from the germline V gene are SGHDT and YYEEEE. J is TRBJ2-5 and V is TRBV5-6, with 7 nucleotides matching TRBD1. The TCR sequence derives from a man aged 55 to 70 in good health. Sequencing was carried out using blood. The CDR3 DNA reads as TGTGCCAGCAGGGGCCGGGACAGATCTCAAGAGACCCAGTACTTC. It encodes CASRGRDRSQETQYF.